This T cell receptor (beta chain) was obtained from a study of cytomegalovirus exposure and HLA in healthy donors. Looking at the study overall: Drawn from HLA-typed donors, some 80 million unique TCRs were held in an early data release. Study observations and caveats: Roughly even sequencing depth across donors was the assumption behind the presence/absence analyses.

Points on this clone: Its antigen is still unknown.

Amplification used 60 Vbeta primers and 13 Jbeta primers. Generated by immunoSEQ multiplex PCR, the TCRdb table keeps only in-frame clones and is missing some. The sample carries 150,000 to 200,000 clones, roughly four fifths recorded once. The CDR3 has 13 residues. The junction had 7 bases not matched to a gene; V was cut back by 5 bases and J by 7 bases. Germline CDR1 reads SGHTA; CDR2 reads FQGNSA. The genes are TRBV7-2 and TRBJ1-1, with 7 bases lining up with TRBD1. This clonotype was sampled from a young woman in good health and CMV-seropositive. What was sequenced was PBMCs. The DNA for the CDR3 is TGTGCCAGCAGCCGAACGGCAGGGGGTGAAGCTTTCTTT. This codes for CASSRTAGGEAFF. Full variable domain (missing parts from reference TRBV7-2 and TRBJ1-1): GAGVSQSPSNKVTEKGKDVELRCDPISGHTALYWYRQSLGQGLEFLIYFQGNSAPDKSGLPSDRFSAERTGGSVSTLTIQRTQQEDSAVYLCASSRTAGGEAFFGQGTRLTVV.